Listed below are T cell receptor beta chains from one sample, sequenced in a study of fetal regulatory T cell absence and autoimmunity. Libraries were prepared by immunoSEQ multiplex PCR; TCRdb keeps only in-frame clonotypes and omits some of them. The sample includes some 50,000 clones, just under 85% of them seen just once. Specimen: cord blood. These receptor sequences come from a newborn boy with IPEX syndrome. CDR3s leave out the opening cysteine and the closing phenylalanine or tryptophan.

>TRBJ1-2|TRBV19
ASSPGTGGLNYGYT
>TRBJ2-7|TRBV27
ASSLPGREQY
>TRBJ2-1|TRBV4-1
ASSQVLTYNEQF
>TRBJ2-7|TRBV7-2
ASSPLAGVSYEQY
>TRBJ2-5|TRBV18
ASSPPASGRRETQY
>TRBJ1-2|TRBV6-6
ASSYGRGWT
>TRBJ1-1|TRBV7-2
ASSLMMNTEAF
>TRBJ1-6|TRBV5-8
ASSYQASYNSPLH
>TRBJ1-4|TRBV7-2
ASSSSPGTGYEKLF
>TRBJ2-7|TRBV21-1
ASSKLAGGYEQY
>TRBJ2-7|TRBV5-1
ASSSGLYEQY
>TRBJ1-3|TRBV9
ASSVAGGQVNSGNTIY
>TRBJ2-3|TRBV5-4
ASSSGTSGRWAQY
>TRBJ2-3|TRBV6-6
ASRATGPDTQY
>TRBJ1-1|TRBV5-1
ASSRDRNTEAF
>TRBJ2-7|TRBV6-5
ASSYGLAGGYEQY
>TRBJ1-1|TRBV28
ASSLGNTEAF
>TRBJ1-2|TRBV15
ATSRDPLTGLRRYGYT
>TRBJ2-1|TRBV29-1
SVLIGNGIMNEQF
>TRBJ2-3|TRBV9
ASSVASRQDNTDTQY
>TRBJ2-5|TRBV2
ARDAGTSGRLGETQY
>TRBJ2-7|TRBV4-1
ASSPIAKSSYEQY
>TRBJ1-2|TRBV6-5
ASSPDPGTYGYT
>TRBJ2-2|TRBV7-6
ASSPWSGGATGELF
>TRBJ1-3|TRBV9
ASSVGQGAGNTIY
>TRBJ2-5|TRBV4-1
ASSQAQGAKETQY
>TRBJ1-1|TRBV19
ASSMTQGEAF
>TRBJ1-5|TRBV6-1
ASSLTGPNQPQH
>TRBJ1-2|TRBV5-1
ASSGTGDGYT
>TRBJ2-3|TRBV27
ASRASGGASDTQY
>TRBJ2-7|TRBV27
ASSSGGAYEQY
>TRBJ1-1|TRBV5-1
ASSFTGLNTEAF
>TRBJ2-7|TRBV19
ATSAGDHYEQY
>TRBJ1-2|TRBV27
ASRDSFYGYT
>TRBJ2-1|TRBV19
ASSIGTSGGAYNEQF